A selection of T cell receptor beta chains follows, all from one sample in a study of sequential checkpoint blockade in melanoma. Profiled with immunoSEQ multiplex PCR; TCRdb holds only in-frame clones, not every one. The sample gives around 10,000 clones, more than 20% of which show up once; around 16% is in the top ten. The sample consisted of tumor tissue (inferred from file names), taken from a patient given nivolumab and ipilimumab in sequence. Receptor source: a human donor with melanoma. CDR3s include the opening cysteine and the closing phenylalanine or tryptophan. A D gene is named only where the DNA matches it firmly. Some rows have no size entry. The others give once, few or many, or a class for an expanded clone.

abundance: .
j_gene: TRBJ2-7
d_gene: TRBD1
v_gene: TRBV28
len: 19
CDR3aa: CASSPNRGRAGVAPYEQYF
CDR3nt: TGTGCCAGCAGTCCCAACAGGGGGCGGGCGGGAGTGGCCCCCTACGAGCAGTACTTC

abundance: .
j_gene: TRBJ2-7
d_gene: TRBD2
v_gene: TRBV10-1
len: 13
CDR3aa: CASSPGLADEQYF
CDR3nt: TGCGCCAGCAGTCCCGGACTAGCGGACGAGCAGTACTTC

abundance: many
j_gene: TRBJ1-5
d_gene: .
v_gene: TRBV4-1
len: 14
CDR3aa: CASSPMRGNQPQHF
CDR3nt: TGCGCCAGCAGCCCCATGAGGGGAAATCAGCCCCAGCATTTT

abundance: .
j_gene: TRBJ1-2
d_gene: .
v_gene: TRBV9
len: 14
CDR3aa: CASSETPRIYGYTF
CDR3nt: TGTGCCAGCAGCGAAACCCCCCGTATCTATGGCTACACCTTC

abundance: medium-sized
j_gene: TRBJ2-7
d_gene: .
v_gene: TRBV14
len: 13
CDR3aa: CASSQDRNYEQYF
CDR3nt: TGTGCCAGCAGCCAAGACAGAAACTACGAGCAGTACTTC

abundance: .
j_gene: TRBJ2-3
d_gene: .
v_gene: TRBV28
len: 13
CDR3aa: CASSSPAKDTQYF
CDR3nt: TGTGCCAGCAGTTCGCCGGCTAAGGATACGCAGTATTTT

abundance: .
j_gene: TRBJ2-5
d_gene: .
v_gene: TRBV19
len: 13
CDR3aa: CASSMRRGETQYF
CDR3nt: TGTGCCAGTAGTATGAGGCGGGGTGAGACCCAGTACTTC

abundance: .
j_gene: TRBJ1-3
d_gene: TRBD1
v_gene: TRBV28
len: 17
CDR3aa: CASSFLRPGTETNTIYF
CDR3nt: TGTGCCAGCAGTTTCCTTCGACCCGGGACAGAGACAAACACCATATATTTT

abundance: .
j_gene: TRBJ2-1
d_gene: TRBD2
v_gene: TRBV18
len: 15
CDR3aa: CASSSLAGPYNEQFF
CDR3nt: TGTGCCAGCTCATCCCTAGCGGGCCCGTACAATGAGCAGTTCTTC

abundance: few
j_gene: TRBJ2-2
d_gene: .
v_gene: TRBV6-7
len: 14
CDR3aa: CASSYSGGFGELFF
CDR3nt: TGTGCCAGCAGTTACTCGGGGGGCTTCGGGGAGCTGTTTTTT

abundance: .
j_gene: TRBJ1-4
d_gene: .
v_gene: TRBV5-1
len: 15
CDR3aa: CASSLGGSLNEKLFF
CDR3nt: TGCGCCAGCAGCTTGGGGGGTTCATTAAATGAAAAACTGTTTTTT

abundance: .
j_gene: TRBJ1-1
d_gene: .
v_gene: TRBV19
len: 16
CDR3aa: CASSALTSTQNTEAFF
CDR3nt: TGTGCCAGTAGTGCCCTCACCTCGACCCAGAACACTGAAGCTTTCTTT

abundance: medium-sized
j_gene: TRBJ2-2
d_gene: .
v_gene: TRBV6-8
len: 14
CDR3aa: CAISQGRNTGELFF
CDR3nt: TGTGCCATCTCACAGGGTCGGAACACCGGGGAGCTGTTTTTT

abundance: few
j_gene: TRBJ2-1
d_gene: .
v_gene: TRBV7-1
len: 14
CDR3aa: CASSLSQGDNEQFF
CDR3nt: TGTGCCAGCAGCTTATCACAGGGAGACAATGAGCAGTTCTTC

abundance: few
j_gene: TRBJ1-3
d_gene: .
v_gene: TRBV9
len: 13
CDR3aa: CASGPAYGNTIYF
CDR3nt: TGTGCCAGCGGGCCAGCGTACGGAAACACCATATATTTT

abundance: .
j_gene: TRBJ2-7
d_gene: .
v_gene: TRBV12-5
len: 17
CDR3aa: CASGFLRPAASSYEQYF
CDR3nt: TGTGCTAGTGGTTTTCTAAGACCAGCGGCGAGCTCCTACGAGCAGTACTTC

abundance: .
j_gene: TRBJ2-1
d_gene: TRBD2
v_gene: TRBV6-8
len: 18
CDR3aa: CASSYSSWRGRVYNEQFF
CDR3nt: TGTGCCAGCAGTTACTCGTCGTGGCGCGGGAGAGTTTACAATGAGCAGTTCTTC

abundance: .
j_gene: TRBJ1-1
d_gene: .
v_gene: TRBV5-1
len: 15
CDR3aa: CASSLEGTMNTEAFF
CDR3nt: TGCGCCAGCAGCTTGGAGGGCACCATGAACACTGAAGCTTTCTTT

abundance: .
j_gene: TRBJ1-1
d_gene: .
v_gene: TRBV5-1
len: 16
CDR3aa: CASSLAVGTPNTEAFF
CDR3nt: TGCGCCAGCAGCTTGGCCGTCGGGACACCGAACACTGAAGCTTTCTTT

abundance: .
j_gene: TRBJ2-1
d_gene: .
v_gene: TRBV19
len: 14
CDR3aa: CASSIWIRVDEQFF
CDR3nt: TGTGCCAGTAGTATTTGGATCCGAGTCGATGAGCAGTTCTTC

abundance: few
j_gene: TRBJ1-6
d_gene: .
v_gene: TRBV16
len: 14
CDR3aa: CASSPDKGGSPLHF
CDR3nt: TGTGCCAGCAGCCCGGACAAGGGTGGTTCACCCCTCCACTTT

abundance: few
j_gene: TRBJ2-1
d_gene: .
v_gene: TRBV4-1
len: 15
CDR3aa: CASSRNPDGNNEQFF
CDR3nt: TGCGCCAGCAGCCGCAATCCGGACGGAAACAATGAGCAGTTCTTC

abundance: .
j_gene: TRBJ2-7
d_gene: .
v_gene: TRBV7-1
len: 13
CDR3aa: CASSDGDHYEQYF
CDR3nt: TGTGCCAGCAGCGACGGTGACCACTACGAGCAGTACTTC

abundance: few
j_gene: TRBJ2-2
d_gene: .
v_gene: TRBV30
len: 15
CDR3aa: CAWSVGAGPSGELFF
CDR3nt: TGTGCCTGGAGTGTTGGGGCGGGCCCGTCCGGGGAGCTGTTTTTT

abundance: .
j_gene: TRBJ2-5
d_gene: .
v_gene: TRBV30
len: 11
CDR3aa: CAWSYLETQYF
CDR3nt: TGTGCCTGGTCTTACTTGGAGACCCAGTACTTC

abundance: few
j_gene: TRBJ2-5
d_gene: .
v_gene: TRBV6-8
len: 16
CDR3aa: CASSRSIHQYQETQYF
CDR3nt: TGTGCCAGCAGTCGGTCGATACACCAGTACCAAGAGACCCAGTACTTC

abundance: .
j_gene: TRBJ2-2
d_gene: TRBD1
v_gene: TRBV7-1
len: 18
CDR3aa: CASAPMGTGSGRAGELFF
CDR3nt: TGTGCCAGCGCACCCATGGGGACAGGGAGTGGAAGGGCCGGGGAGCTGTTTTTT

abundance: once
j_gene: TRBJ2-7
d_gene: TRBD2
v_gene: TRBV5-1
len: 14
CDR3aa: CASSFSSGKDEQYF
CDR3nt: TGCGCCAGCAGCTTTTCTAGCGGGAAAGACGAGCAGTACTTC

abundance: many
j_gene: TRBJ1-5
d_gene: TRBD1
v_gene: TRBV11-3
len: 16
CDR3aa: CASSQGVTGDNQPQHF
CDR3nt: TGTGCCAGCAGCCAAGGGGTGACAGGGGACAATCAGCCCCAGCATTTT

abundance: many
j_gene: TRBJ1-5
d_gene: TRBD1
v_gene: TRBV6-8
len: 15
CDR3aa: CASRSEQGGSQPQHF
CDR3nt: TGTGCCAGCAGAAGTGAACAGGGGGGATCTCAGCCCCAGCATTTT

abundance: .
j_gene: TRBJ1-4
d_gene: .
v_gene: TRBV28
len: 14
CDR3aa: CASSFRQGIEKLFF
CDR3nt: TGTGCCAGCAGTTTCCGGCAGGGAATCGAAAAACTGTTTTTT

abundance: once
j_gene: TRBJ2-6
d_gene: .
v_gene: TRBV14
len: 15
CDR3aa: CASSQGLHGANVLTF
CDR3nt: TGTGCCAGCAGCCAAGGTCTACATGGGGCCAACGTCCTGACTTTC

abundance: few
j_gene: TRBJ1-2
d_gene: .
v_gene: TRBV6-8
len: 13
CDR3aa: CASSYGREHGYTF
CDR3nt: TGTGCCAGCAGTTACGGCAGGGAACATGGCTACACCTTC

abundance: .
j_gene: TRBJ1-2
d_gene: .
v_gene: TRBV18
len: 16
CDR3aa: CASSPGQGRTNYGYTF
CDR3nt: TGTGCCAGCTCACCTGGGCAGGGAAGGACTAACTATGGCTACACCTTC